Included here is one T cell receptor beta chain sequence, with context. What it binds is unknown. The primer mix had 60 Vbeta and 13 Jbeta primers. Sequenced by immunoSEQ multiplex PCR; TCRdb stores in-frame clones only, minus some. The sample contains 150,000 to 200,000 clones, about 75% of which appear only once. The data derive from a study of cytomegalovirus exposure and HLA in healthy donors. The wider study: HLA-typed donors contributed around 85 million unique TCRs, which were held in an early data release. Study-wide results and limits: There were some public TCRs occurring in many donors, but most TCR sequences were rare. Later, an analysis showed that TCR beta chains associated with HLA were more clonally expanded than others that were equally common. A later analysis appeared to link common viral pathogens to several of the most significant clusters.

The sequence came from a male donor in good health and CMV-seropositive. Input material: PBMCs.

For the CDR3, the DNA is TGCGCCAGCAGCCCGTCAGGGACAGAGACCTACGAGCAGTACTTC. Its protein is CASSPSGTETYEQYF. The rearrangement links TRBV4-1 to TRBJ2-7, with 7 bases aligning to TRBD1. With 4 bases clipped from V and 2 bases from J, the junction kept 8 bases outside the gene matches. Germline V gene data show CDR1 as MGHRA and CDR2 as YSYEKL. This CDR3 has 15 amino acids.